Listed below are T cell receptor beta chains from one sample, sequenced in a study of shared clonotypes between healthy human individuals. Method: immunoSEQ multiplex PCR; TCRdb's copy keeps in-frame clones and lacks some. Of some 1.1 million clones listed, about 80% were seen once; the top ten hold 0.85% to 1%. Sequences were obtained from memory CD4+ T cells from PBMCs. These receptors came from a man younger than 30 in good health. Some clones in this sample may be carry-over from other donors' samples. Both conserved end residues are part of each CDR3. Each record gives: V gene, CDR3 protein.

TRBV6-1 CASSEGPRQGYGYTF
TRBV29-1 CSVVRGKRDEQYF
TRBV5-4 CASSLGRGQVNTEAFF
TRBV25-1 CASSEEGTGGVHGYTF
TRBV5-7 CASSWSEGVNEQFF
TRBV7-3 CASSPGQGTEAFF
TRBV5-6 CASSRAVGELFF
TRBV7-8 CASSPGLGGETQYF
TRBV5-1 CASSLTAARGYTF
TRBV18 CASSELAGVADTQYF
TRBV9 CASSPQLGDGTYEQYF
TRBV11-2 CASSPGGGEETQYF
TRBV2 CASSDRQNTGELFF
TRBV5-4 CASSWGDGGYEQYF
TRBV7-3 CASSLTGGRYSYEQYF
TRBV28 CASSLPLITGEQYF
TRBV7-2 CASSLEMTNLEQFF
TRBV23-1 CASSPGNAEAFF
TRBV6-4 CASTGLAGNYEQYF
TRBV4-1 CASSQDPSGVYEQYF
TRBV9 CASSVTQGARTGELFF
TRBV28 CASSHPTQNTEAFF